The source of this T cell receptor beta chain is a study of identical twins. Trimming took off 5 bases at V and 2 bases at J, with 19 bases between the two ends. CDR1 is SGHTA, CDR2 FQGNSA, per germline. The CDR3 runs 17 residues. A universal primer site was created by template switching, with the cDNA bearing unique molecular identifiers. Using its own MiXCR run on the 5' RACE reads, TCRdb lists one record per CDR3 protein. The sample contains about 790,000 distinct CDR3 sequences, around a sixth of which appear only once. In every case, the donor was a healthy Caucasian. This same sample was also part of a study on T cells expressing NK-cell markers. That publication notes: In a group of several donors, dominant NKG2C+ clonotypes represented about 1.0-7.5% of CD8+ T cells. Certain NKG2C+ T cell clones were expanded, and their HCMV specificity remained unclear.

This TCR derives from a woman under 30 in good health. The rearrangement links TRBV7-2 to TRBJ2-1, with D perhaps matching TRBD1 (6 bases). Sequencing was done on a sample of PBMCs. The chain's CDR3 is CASSIGENNRAYNEQFF. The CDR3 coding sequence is TGTGCCAGCAGCATAGGGGAAAACAACAGGGCCTACAATGAGCAGTTCTTC.